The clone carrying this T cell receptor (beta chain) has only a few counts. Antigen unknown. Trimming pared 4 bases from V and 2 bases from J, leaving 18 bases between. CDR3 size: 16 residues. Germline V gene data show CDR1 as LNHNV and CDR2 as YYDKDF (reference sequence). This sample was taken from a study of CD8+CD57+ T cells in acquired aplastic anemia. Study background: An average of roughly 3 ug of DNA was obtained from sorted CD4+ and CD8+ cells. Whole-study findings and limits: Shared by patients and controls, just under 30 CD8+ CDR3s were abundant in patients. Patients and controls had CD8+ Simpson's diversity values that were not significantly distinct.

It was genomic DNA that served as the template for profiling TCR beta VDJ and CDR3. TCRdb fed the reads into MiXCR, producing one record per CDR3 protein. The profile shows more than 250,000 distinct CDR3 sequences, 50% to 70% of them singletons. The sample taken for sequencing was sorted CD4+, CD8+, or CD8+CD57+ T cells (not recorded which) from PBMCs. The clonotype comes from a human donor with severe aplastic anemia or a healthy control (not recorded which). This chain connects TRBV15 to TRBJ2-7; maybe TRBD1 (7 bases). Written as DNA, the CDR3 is TGTGCCACCAGCACGTCTTTGCGGGACAGCCCCTACGAGCAGTACTTC. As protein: CATSTSLRDSPYEQYF. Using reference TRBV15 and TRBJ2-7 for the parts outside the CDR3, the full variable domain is DAMVIQNPRYQVTQFGKPVTLSCSQTLNHNVMYWYQQKSSQAPKLLFHYYDKDFNNEADTPDNFQSRRPNTSFCFLDIRSPGLGDTAMYLCATSTSLRDSPYEQYFGPGTRLTVT.